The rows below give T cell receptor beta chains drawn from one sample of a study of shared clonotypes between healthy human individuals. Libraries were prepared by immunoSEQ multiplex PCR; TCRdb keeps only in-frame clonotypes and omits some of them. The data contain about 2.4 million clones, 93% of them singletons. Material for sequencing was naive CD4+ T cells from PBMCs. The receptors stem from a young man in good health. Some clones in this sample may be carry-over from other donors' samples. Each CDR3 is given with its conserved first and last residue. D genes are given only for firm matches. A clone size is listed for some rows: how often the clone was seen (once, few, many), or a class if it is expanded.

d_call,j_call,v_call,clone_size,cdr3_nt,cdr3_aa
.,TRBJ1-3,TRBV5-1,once,TGCGCCAGCAGCTATTACACCCAAGGGACTGGAAACACCATATATTTT,CASSYYTQGTGNTIYF
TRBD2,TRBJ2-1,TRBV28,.,TGTGCCACTCACCATACGGGACTAGCGGGCAATGAGCAGTTCTTC,CATHHTGLAGNEQFF
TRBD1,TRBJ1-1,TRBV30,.,TGTGCCTCCCGGACAGGGCCGAGCACTGAAGCTTTCTTT,CASRTGPSTEAFF
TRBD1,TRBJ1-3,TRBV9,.,TGTGCCAGCAGCAACCCGACAGGGTCTGGAAACACCATATATTTT,CASSNPTGSGNTIYF
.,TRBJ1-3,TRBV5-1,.,TGCGCCAGCAGCATCAGGGGAGTAGGCTCTGGAAACACCATATATTTT,CASSIRGVGSGNTIYF
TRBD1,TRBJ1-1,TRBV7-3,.,TGTGCCAGCAGCCTCCAGGGGGTCGGCACTGAAGCTTTCTTT,CASSLQGVGTEAFF
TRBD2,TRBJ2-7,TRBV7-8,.,TGTGCCAGCAGCCGACTAGCGGAAAACTACGAGCAGTACTTC,CASSRLAENYEQYF
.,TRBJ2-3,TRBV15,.,TGTGCCACCAACCCCCTCCTGGGGAGGCTGGAGAAAGATACGCAGTATTTT,CATNPLLGRLEKDTQYF
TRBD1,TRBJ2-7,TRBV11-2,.,TGTGCCAGCAGCTTACGCGAAGGGGGCGACTACGAGCAGTACTTC,CASSLREGGDYEQYF
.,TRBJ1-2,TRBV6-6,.,TGTGCCAGCAGTACCTCTAAACAGGGATACTATGGCTACACCTTC,CASSTSKQGYYGYTF
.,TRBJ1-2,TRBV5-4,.,TGTGCCAGCAGCTTGGTGGCAGGGAGCGGTAAGGGCTATGGCTACACCTTC,CASSLVAGSGKGYGYTF
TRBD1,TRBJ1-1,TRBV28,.,TGTGCCAGCAGGGCACAGGGGGCAGGGAACACTGAAGCTTTCTTT,CASRAQGAGNTEAFF
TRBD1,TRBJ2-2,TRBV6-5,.,TGTGCCAGCAGGAACAGGGGGCAGACCGGGGAGCTGTTTTTT,CASRNRGQTGELFF
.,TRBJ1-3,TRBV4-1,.,TGCGCCAGCAGCCAATCGACGGTTCTTTTTGGAAACACCATATATTTT,CASSQSTVLFGNTIYF
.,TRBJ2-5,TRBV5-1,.,TGCGCCAGCAGCTTGGGAGGCGGGGTAAGCCAAGAGACCCAGTACTTC,CASSLGGGVSQETQYF
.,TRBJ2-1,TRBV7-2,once,TGTGCCAGCAGCCCAGGGCGGGACTTCCCTCGGCTGTTCTTC,CASSPGRDFPRLFF
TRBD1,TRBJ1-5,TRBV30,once,TGTGCCTGGAGTACCGGGACAGGGGGTGTTCAGCCCCAGCATTTT,CAWSTGTGGVQPQHF
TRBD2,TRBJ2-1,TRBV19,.,TGTGCCAGTAGTATAGGACTAGCGGGAGTTCTTGAGCAGCTCTTC,CASSIGLAGVLEQLF
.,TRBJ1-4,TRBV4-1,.,TGCGCCAGCAGCCAAGATCGTAAACTGTTTTTT,CASSQDRKLFF
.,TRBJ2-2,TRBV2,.,TGTGCCAGCGACGGCTCCTACACCGGGGAGCTGTTTTTT,CASDGSYTGELFF
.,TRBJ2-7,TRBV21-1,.,TGTGCCAGCAGCAAGGGAGACAGGGATCCAACCTACGAGCAGTACTTC,CASSKGDRDPTYEQYF
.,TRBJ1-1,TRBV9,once,TGTGCCAGCAGCGTAGATATAGGGGGATCGACAGCGAACACTGAAGCTTTCTTT,CASSVDIGGSTANTEAFF
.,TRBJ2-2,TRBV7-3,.,TGTGCCAGCAGCTCGACGGCGACCGGGGAGCTGTTTTTT,CASSSTATGELFF
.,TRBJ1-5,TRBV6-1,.,TGTGCCAGCAGTGACCCAAGGCCCCAGCATTTT,CASSDPRPQHF
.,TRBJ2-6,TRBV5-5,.,TGTGCCAGCAGCTTGGCAACTGGGGCCAACGTCCTGACTTTC,CASSLATGANVLTF
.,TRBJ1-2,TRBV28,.,TGTGCCAGCAGTCCCCGGATAGGCTCGAACAATAACTATGGCTACACCTTC,CASSPRIGSNNNYGYTF
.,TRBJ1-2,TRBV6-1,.,TGTGCCAGCAGCCCGGGGGGGGTGACTGACTATGGCTACACCTTC,CASSPGGVTDYGYTF
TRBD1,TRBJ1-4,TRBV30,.,TGTGCCTGGCGACCGACAGGGGGAAATGAAAAACTGTTTTTT,CAWRPTGGNEKLFF
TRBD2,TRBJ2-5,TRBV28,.,TGTGCCAGCAGTTTGACTAGCGGAGAAGAGACCCAGTACTTC,CASSLTSGEETQYF
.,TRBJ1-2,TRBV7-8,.,TGTGCCAGCAGCTTAGGGGAGTATGGCTACACCTTC,CASSLGEYGYTF
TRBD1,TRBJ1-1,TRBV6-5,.,TGTGCCAGCAGGGACAGGGATAGCACTGAAGCTTTCTTT,CASRDRDSTEAFF
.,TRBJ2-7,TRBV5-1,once,TGCGCCAGCAGCTTGGGGCGGACAGAGGGAACCGACGAGCAGTACTTC,CASSLGRTEGTDEQYF
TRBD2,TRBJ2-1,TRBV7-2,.,TGTGCCAGCAGCTTAGGGGGACTAGCGGGATTGGATGAGCAGTTCTTC,CASSLGGLAGLDEQFF
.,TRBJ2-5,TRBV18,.,TGTGCCAGCTCACCACAGCGGCAGGGGATGGAGGGGACCCAGTACTTC,CASSPQRQGMEGTQYF
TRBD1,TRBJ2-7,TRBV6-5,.,TGTGCCAGCAGTTATCTGCGGGACAGGCCCTACGAGCAGTACTTC,CASSYLRDRPYEQYF
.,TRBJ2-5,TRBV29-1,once,TGCAGCGTTGTTCCGGGTCAAGAGACCCAGTACTTC,CSVVPGQETQYF
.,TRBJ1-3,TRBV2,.,TGTGCCAGCCAAGGAGGAAGAGCTACTACTGGAAACACCATATATTTT,CASQGGRATTGNTIYF
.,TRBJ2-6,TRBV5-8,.,TGTGCCAGCAGCTTCAGGGCCACGGCCCCTGGGGCCAACGTCCTGACTTTC,CASSFRATAPGANVLTF
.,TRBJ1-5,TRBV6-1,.,TGTGCCAGCAAGGTCTCAGGGGCCGGGGCGCCCCAGCATTTT,CASKVSGAGAPQHF
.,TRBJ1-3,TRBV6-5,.,TGTGCCAGCAGTTACTCTGCCACATTAATGTACACCATATATTTT,CASSYSATLMYTIYF
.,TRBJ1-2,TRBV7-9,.,TGTGCCAGCAGCCCCGACCTTACTAACTATGGCTACACCTTC,CASSPDLTNYGYTF
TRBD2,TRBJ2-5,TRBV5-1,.,TGCGCCAGCAGCCCAATGACTAGCGGGATCGAGACCCAGTACTTC,CASSPMTSGIETQYF
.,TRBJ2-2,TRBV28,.,TGTGCCAGCAGGAAGCTCCGGGCCTCGAACACCGGGGAGCTGTTTTTT,CASRKLRASNTGELFF
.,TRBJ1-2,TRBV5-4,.,TGTGCCAGCAGCTTGGGTCAGGGAAACTATGGCTACACCTTC,CASSLGQGNYGYTF
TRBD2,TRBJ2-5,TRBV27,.,TGTGCCAGCAGTTTATCGCTAGCGGGAGTGGAGACCCAGTACTTC,CASSLSLAGVETQYF
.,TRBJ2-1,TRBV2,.,TGTGCCAGCAGTGAAGACTCTGGACTCGAGCAGTTCTTC,CASSEDSGLEQFF
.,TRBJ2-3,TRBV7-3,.,TGTGCCAGCAGCTTAATTAACAGTCCTGATACGCAGTATTTT,CASSLINSPDTQYF
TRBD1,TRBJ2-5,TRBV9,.,TGTGCCAGCAGTAAGACAGGGATAATCCAAGAGACCCAGTACTTC,CASSKTGIIQETQYF
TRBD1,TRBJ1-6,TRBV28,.,TGTGCCAGCAGCCTTACCGGGACAGGCCGGGGTAGTTCACCCCTCCACTTT,CASSLTGTGRGSSPLHF
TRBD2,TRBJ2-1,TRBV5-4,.,TGTGCCAGCAGAGAAGGACTAGCGGGAGTTCGGTACAATGAGCAGTTCTTC,CASREGLAGVRYNEQFF